The next 16 T cell receptor beta chains were all read from a single sample in a study of immune evolution from preneoplasia to lung adenocarcinoma. TCRdb keeps only in-frame clones here, not all; method: immunoSEQ multiplex PCR. The sample contains around 10,000 clones, 60% to 85% of which appear only once. Sequenced input: FFPE minimally invasive lung adenocarcinoma tissue. These receptors all stem from a person between 60 and 80 years old with lung adenocarcinoma.

The chain joins TRBV19 to TRBJ1-1, with 7 bases that match TRBD1. Germline-derived CDR1 and CDR2 are LNHDA and SQIVND (reference sequence). The V gene end was trimmed by 4 bases and the J gene end by 3 bases; junction bases not matched to a gene: 5. The CDR3 is made up of 14 amino acids. The CDR3 sequence: CASSTPGGYTEAFF. The CDR3 DNA follows: TGTGCCAGTAGTACACCAGGGGGGTACACTGAAGCTTTCTTT.

The chain employs TRBV19 and TRBJ1-1; D perhaps matches TRBD1 (6 bases). Between the trimmed V and J ends, which lost 3 bases and 2 bases, there was a span of 19 bases. The CDR3 has 17 amino acids. Germline-derived CDR1 and CDR2 are LNHDA and SQIVND (reference sequence). CDR3 sequence: CASSMIGVQGHNTEAFF. In DNA form, the CDR3 reads TGTGCCAGTAGTATGATCGGGGTCCAGGGGCATAACACTGAAGCTTTCTTT. The variable domain in full, completed from reference TRBV19 and TRBJ1-1, reads DGGITQSPKYLFRKEGQNVTLSCEQNLNHDAMYWYRQDPGQGLRLIYYSQIVNDFQKGDIAEGYSVSREKKESFPLTVTSAQKNPTAFYLCASSMIGVQGHNTEAFFGQGTRLTVV.

The chain is built from TRBV7-9 and TRBJ2-5, with 7 nucleotides matching TRBD2. The trim removed 3 bases at V and 13 bases at J, leaving 8 bases unmatched. The CDR3 is made up of 12 amino acids. From germline, CDR1 is SEHNR and CDR2 FQNEAQ (reference sequence). The CDR3 loop is CASSFPGGVSYF. The CDR3 region has the DNA TGTGCCAGCAGCTTCCCGGGGGGAGTCTCGTACTTC. The full variable domain, with the rest looked up from reference TRBV7-9 and TRBJ2-5, is DTGVSQNPRHKITKRGQNVTFRCDPISEHNRLYWYRQTLGQGPEFLTYFQNEAQLEKSRLLSDRFSAERPKGSFSTLEIQRTEQGDSAMYLCASSFPGGVSYFGPGTRLLVL.

This sequence joins TRBV7-6 and TRBJ2-5, with D maybe TRBD1 (6 bases). Trimming left V 0 bases short and J 5 bases short, with 7 bases between. CDR1 and CDR2 from the germline V gene are SGHVS and FNYEAQ. This CDR3 contains 13 residues. This CDR3 is CASSLAQGETQYF. The DNA of the CDR3 is TGTGCCAGCAGCTTAGCGCAGGGGGAGACCCAGTACTTC.

The V gene is TRBV11-3, the J gene TRBJ2-3; 8 bases agree with TRBD1. The ends lost 5 bases at V and 3 bases at J; junction bases unmatched: 7. This CDR3 contains 15 residues. Per the germline V gene, CDR1 is SGHNT and CDR2 is YENEEA. CDR3: CASSQQGDGTDTQYF. The CDR3, as DNA: TGTGCCAGCAGCCAACAGGGGGATGGGACAGATACGCAGTATTTT. Drawing the rest from reference TRBV11-3 and TRBJ2-3, the complete variable domain is EAGVVQSPRYKIIEKKQPVAFWCNPISGHNTLYWYLQNLGQGPELLIRYENEEAVDDSQLPKDRFSAERLKGVDSTLKIQPAELGDSAVYLCASSQQGDGTDTQYFGPGTRLTVL.

By its share, this clone is large. The V and J genes are TRBV5-6 and TRBJ2-1; 7 bases agree with TRBD1. Germline assignment: CDR1 SGHDT and CDR2 YYEEEE. J gave up 7 bases and V 5 bases, and 12 bases lay outside the gene matches. The CDR3 consists of 15 residues. CDR3 sequence reads: CASRPETGLRNEQFF. The CDR3 DNA is TGTGCCAGCAGACCCGAGACAGGGTTAAGGAATGAGCAGTTCTTC.

V and J are TRBV4-3 and TRBJ1-6; D gene ambiguous. The V end was cut by 3 bases, the J end by 11 bases, with 11 bases between. Germline CDR1 reads LGHNA; CDR2 reads YSLEER. The CDR3 loop spans 13 amino acids. The CDR3 DNA sequence: TGCGCCAGCAGCCAGTCCCGACTTACACCCCTCCACTTT. This translates into CASSQSRLTPLHF.

The chain employs TRBV7-2 and TRBJ1-5, with a tentative D call TRBD1 (5 bases). Trimming pared 1 base from V and 0 bases from J, leaving 13 bases between. The CDR3 covers 17 residues. Germline V CDR1 and CDR2: SGHTA, FQGNSA. CDR3 region: CASSLVPGRYSNQPQHF. CDR3 bases: TGTGCCAGCAGCTTAGTTCCGGGGCGTTATAGCAATCAGCCCCAGCATTTT.

The chain employs TRBV19 and TRBJ1-5; D is ambiguous. Germline V gene sequence: CDR1 LNHDA, CDR2 SQIVND (reference sequence). The CDR3 is made up of 12 amino acids. Trimming removed 3 bases from V and 9 bases from J, with 9 bases in between. Written as DNA, the CDR3 is TGTGCCAGTAGTATCTCAGGCTCGCCCCAGCATTTT. Its translation is CASSISGSPQHF.

The DNA of the CDR3 is TGTGCCAGCAGTGACCCATTACATGAGCAGTTCTTC. Protein sequence: CASSDPLHEQFF. The chain has TRBV2 and TRBJ2-1; the D is unclear. Germline lookup yields CDR1 SNHLY and CDR2 FYNNEI. Trimming pared 3 bases from V and 8 bases from J, leaving 8 bases between. The CDR3 consists of 12 residues.

The chain has TRBV28 and TRBJ1-3; no reliable D call. Trimming shortened V by 7 bases and J by 0 bases, and 7 bases separated the two germline ends. In germline, CDR1 is MDHEN, CDR2 SYDVKM. The CDR3 runs to 13 residues. CDR3 amino acids: CASTDSSGNTIYF. CDR3 in DNA: TGTGCCAGCACAGATTCCTCTGGAAACACCATATATTTT.

CDR3 sequence reads: CASSQISEQYF. CDR3 bases: TGTGCCAGCAGCCAGATCAGCGAGCAGTACTTC. The chain couples TRBV7-9 to TRBJ2-7, with D uncertain. The germline V gene has CDR1 SEHNR and CDR2 FQNEAQ (reference sequence). V shed 5 bases and J shed 6 bases, with 8 bases lying between them. This CDR3 is 11 amino acids long.

The gene calls are TRBV11-3 and TRBJ1-1; D gene ambiguous. The CDR3 is made up of 11 amino acids. Trimming took off 3 bases at V and 3 bases at J, with 2 bases between the two ends. Germline-derived CDR1 and CDR2 are SGHNT and YENEEA. The CDR3 DNA reads as TGTGCCAGCAGCTTGGACACTGAAGCTTTCTTT. It is translated as CASSLDTEAFF. The variable domain in full, completed from reference TRBV11-3 and TRBJ1-1, reads EAGVVQSPRYKIIEKKQPVAFWCNPISGHNTLYWYLQNLGQGPELLIRYENEEAVDDSQLPKDRFSAERLKGVDSTLKIQPAELGDSAVYLCASSLDTEAFFGQGTRLTVV.

The sample holds one count of this clone. The chain carries TRBV7-2 and TRBJ1-6; unclear D gene. CDR3 size: 15 residues. The V gene's germline CDR1 is SGHTA and CDR2 FQGNSA. The V end was cut by 4 bases, the J end by 6 bases, with 13 bases between. CDR3 DNA: TGTGCCAGCAGCTCAACGATCTATGGTAATTCACCCCTCCACTTT. Translation gives CASSSTIYGNSPLHF.

The gene calls are TRBV7-2 and TRBJ2-4; possibly TRBD1 for D (6 bases). CDR3 length: 16 residues. The germline V gene has CDR1 SGHTA and CDR2 FQGNSA. Between the trimmed V and J ends, which lost 5 bases and 1 base, there was a span of 15 bases. In nucleotides, the CDR3 is TGTGCCAGCAGCACCTTCAGGGGCATCGCCAAAAACATTCAGTACTTC. Its translation is CASSTFRGIAKNIQYF. The whole variable domain, filled in from reference TRBV7-2 and TRBJ2-4, reads GAGVSQSPSNKVTEKGKDVELRCDPISGHTALYWYRQSLGQGLEFLIYFQGNSAPDKSGLPSDRFSAERTGGSVSTLTIQRTQQEDSAVYLCASSTFRGIAKNIQYFGAGTRLSVL.

In regard to this clone: Different DNA sequences within this sample yield the same CDR3. J is TRBJ2-7 and V is TRBV6-4, with D perhaps TRBD2 (5 bases). Trimming took 0 bases from V and 0 from J, leaving 12 bases between them. Per the germline V gene, CDR1 is MRHNA and CDR2 is SNTAGT. CDR3 length equals 16 residues. The CDR3 nucleotides read TGTGCCAGCAGTGACTCGAGCGGTATAACCTCCTACGAGCAGTACTTC. Its translation: CASSDSSGITSYEQYF.